This TCR beta chain comes out of a study of blood T cell repertoires in COVID-19. Study overall: The origin of the acute and convalescent COVID-19 samples was the United States, Italy and Spain. T cells, B-cell-depleted T cells, or PBMCs provided the cDNA or gDNA that served as material.

The V gene lost 8 bases and the J gene lost 1 base, with 14 bases spanning the gap. Germline V CDR1 and CDR2: KGHSH, LQKENI. CDR3 length: 14 amino acids. Some clones are missing from TCRdb's copy, which holds only in-frame ones; the method was immunoSEQ multiplex PCR. The sample carries 150,000 or so clones, around nine tenths recorded once. Only a few counts were recorded for this clone. The source is a man aged 60-69 years with COVID-19, enrolled during active disease. This rearrangement joins TRBV18 to TRBJ1-2; no firm D call. The sample consisted of peripheral blood. CDR3 region: CASQASMDNYGYTF. In DNA, the CDR3 is TGTGCCAGCCAGGCAAGCATGGATAACTATGGCTACACCTTC.